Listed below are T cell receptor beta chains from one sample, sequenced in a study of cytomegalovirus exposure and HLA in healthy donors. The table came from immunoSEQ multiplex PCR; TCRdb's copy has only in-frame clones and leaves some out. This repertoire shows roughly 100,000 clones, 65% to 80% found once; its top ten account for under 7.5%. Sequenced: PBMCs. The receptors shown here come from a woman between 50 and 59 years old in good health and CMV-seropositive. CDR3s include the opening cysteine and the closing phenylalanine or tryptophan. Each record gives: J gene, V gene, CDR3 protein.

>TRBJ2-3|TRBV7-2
CASSLTSRTTDTQYF
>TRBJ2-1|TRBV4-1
CASSQDGGALGEQFF
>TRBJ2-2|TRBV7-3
CASSPGFTGELFF
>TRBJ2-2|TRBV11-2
CASSLLGQELFF
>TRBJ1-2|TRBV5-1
CASSSRTGGGYGYTF
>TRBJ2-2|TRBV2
CASSEAVTGELFF
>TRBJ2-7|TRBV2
CASSVWASSYEQYF
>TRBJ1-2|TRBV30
CAWSHPTGVNGYTF
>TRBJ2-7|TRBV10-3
CAISEGDRGQAYEQYF
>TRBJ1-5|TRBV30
CAWSAYPGGPQPQHF
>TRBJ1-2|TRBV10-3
CAISDPQGGYGYTF
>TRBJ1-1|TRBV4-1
CASSQLGGGGEAFF
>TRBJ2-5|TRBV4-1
CASSPMKQTGQETQYF
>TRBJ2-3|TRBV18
CASSPGQETQYF
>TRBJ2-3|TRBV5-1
CASSPTPIGSTDTQYF
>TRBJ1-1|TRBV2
CASSEMGSTREAFF
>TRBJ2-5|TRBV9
CASSQGTSGAHGGTQYF
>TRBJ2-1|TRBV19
CASRTLAGGLGNEQFF
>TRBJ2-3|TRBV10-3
CASRTSGGERDTQYF
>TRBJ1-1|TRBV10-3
CAAKGGWDTEAFF
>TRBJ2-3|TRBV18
CATHLETARTDTQYF
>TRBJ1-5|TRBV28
CASRALLTGLGEPQHF
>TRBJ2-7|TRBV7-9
CASSLTRDRGHEQYF
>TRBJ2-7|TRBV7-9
CAISKGVYEQYF
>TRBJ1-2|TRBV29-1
CSVGPGHDYGYTF
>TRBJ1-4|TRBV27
CASRSSVATNEKLFF
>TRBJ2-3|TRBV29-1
CSVAGLVTDTQYF
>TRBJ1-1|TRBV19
CASTLVGGGDATEAFF
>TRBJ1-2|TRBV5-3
CARSLSQGADGYTF
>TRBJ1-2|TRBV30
CAWSLTGGGYGYTF
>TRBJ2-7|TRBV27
CASSFLGHQSYEQYF
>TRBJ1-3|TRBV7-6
CAIGSTGETGNTIYF
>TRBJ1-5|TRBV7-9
CASSDRDQPQHF
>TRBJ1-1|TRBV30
CAWKKGADVMNTEAFF
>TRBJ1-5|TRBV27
CASSLSGTGRFVGNQPQHF
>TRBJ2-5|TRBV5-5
CASSLSRGSQETQYF
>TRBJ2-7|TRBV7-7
CASSPWTGHYEQYF
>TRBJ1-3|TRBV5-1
CASSTNGDSGNTIYF
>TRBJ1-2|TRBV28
CASSLFPWQGARGYTF
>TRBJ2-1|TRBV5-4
CASSLMDLNEQFF
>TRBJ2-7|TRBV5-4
CASSSRDYHYEQYF
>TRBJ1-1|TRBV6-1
CASSHGQGAATEAFF
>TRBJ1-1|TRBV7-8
CASLRGSSTEAFF
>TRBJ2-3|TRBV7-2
CASSPDRGQDTQYF
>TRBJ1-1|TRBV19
CASSRTGIEAFF